This T cell receptor (beta chain) is from a study of blood T cells in healthy people across ages. Overall study: About one barcoded beta molecule per two T cells came from capture by template switching.

CDR3 length: 14 residues. Trimming pared 3 bases from V and 11 bases from J, leaving 14 bases between. Primers used in a second PCR of roughly 7 to 12 cycles were a sample-barcoded 5' primer and a J-beta primer mix. TCRdb called the 5' RACE reads again in MiXCR, with one record for every CDR3 protein. This table has 600,000 to 900,000 distinct CDR3 sequences, more than 25% appearing once. Each donor was a healthy Caucasian individual from Russia, aged about 6 to 100. These records were also assigned to another study, of T cells of mothers and their children. That work adds: Reads obtained per mother exceeded 9.5 million TCR beta CDR3 reads, with several million obtained per child.

Sequencing input: blood. The chain links TRBV12-3 or TRBV12-4 to TRBJ1-6; D remains unclear. The receptor comes from a boy aged 5 to 17 in good health. The CDR3 DNA is TGTGCCAGCAGTTTGTCCGGGGAAAGGGCACCCCTCCACTTT. This sequence encodes CASSLSGERAPLHF.